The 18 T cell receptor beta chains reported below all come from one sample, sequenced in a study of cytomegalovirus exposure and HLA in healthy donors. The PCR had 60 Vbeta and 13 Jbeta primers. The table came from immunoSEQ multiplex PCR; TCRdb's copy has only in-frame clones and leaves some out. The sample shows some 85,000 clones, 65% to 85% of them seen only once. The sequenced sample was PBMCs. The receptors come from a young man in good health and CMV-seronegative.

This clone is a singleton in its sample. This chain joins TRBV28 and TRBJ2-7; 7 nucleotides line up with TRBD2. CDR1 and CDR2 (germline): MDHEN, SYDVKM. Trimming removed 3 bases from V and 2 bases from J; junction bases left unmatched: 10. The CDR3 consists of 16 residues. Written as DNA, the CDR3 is TGTGCCAGCAGTTTTGGGCCAGCGGGACGGGCCTACGAGCAGTACTTC. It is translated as CASSFGPAGRAYEQYF.

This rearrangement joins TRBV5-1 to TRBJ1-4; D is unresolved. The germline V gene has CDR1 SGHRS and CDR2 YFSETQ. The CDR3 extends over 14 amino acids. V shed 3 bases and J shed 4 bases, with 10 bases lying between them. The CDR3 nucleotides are TGCGCCAGCAGCTCGGGGTTGATTAATGAAAAACTGTTTTTT. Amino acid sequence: CASSSGLINEKLFF.

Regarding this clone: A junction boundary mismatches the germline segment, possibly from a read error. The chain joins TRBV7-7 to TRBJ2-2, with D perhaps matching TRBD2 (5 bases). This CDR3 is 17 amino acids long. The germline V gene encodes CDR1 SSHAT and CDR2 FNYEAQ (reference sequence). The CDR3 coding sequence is TGTGCTAGCAGCTTAAGGACGGGAATAGGCCCCACCGGGGAGCTGTTTTTT. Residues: CASSLRTGIGPTGELFF.

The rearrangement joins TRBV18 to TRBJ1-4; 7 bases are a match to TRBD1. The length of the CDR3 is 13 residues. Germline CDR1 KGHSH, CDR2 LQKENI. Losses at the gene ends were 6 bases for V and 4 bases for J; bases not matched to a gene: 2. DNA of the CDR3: TGTGCCAGCTCGGGACAGCTTAATGAAAAACTGTTTTTT. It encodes CASSGQLNEKLFF.

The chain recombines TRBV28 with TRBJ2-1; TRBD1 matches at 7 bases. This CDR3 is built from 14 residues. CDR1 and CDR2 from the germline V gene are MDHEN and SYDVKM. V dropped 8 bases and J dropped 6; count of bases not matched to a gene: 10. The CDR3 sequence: CASGEQGNFNEQFF. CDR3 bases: TGTGCCAGCGGGGAACAGGGGAATTTCAATGAGCAGTTCTTC.

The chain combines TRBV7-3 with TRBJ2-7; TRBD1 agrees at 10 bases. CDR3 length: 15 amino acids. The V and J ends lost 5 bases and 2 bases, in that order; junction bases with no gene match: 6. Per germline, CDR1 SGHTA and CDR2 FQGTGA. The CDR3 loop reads CASSLAGTGAYEQYF. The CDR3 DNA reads TGTGCCAGCAGCCTGGCCGGGACAGGGGCCTACGAGCAGTACTTC.

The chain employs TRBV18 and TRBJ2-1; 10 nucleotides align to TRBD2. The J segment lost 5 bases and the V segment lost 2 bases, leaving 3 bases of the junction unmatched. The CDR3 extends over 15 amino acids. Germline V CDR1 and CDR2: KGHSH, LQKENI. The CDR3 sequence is CASSPVLAGNNEQFF. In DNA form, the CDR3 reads TGTGCCAGCTCACCAGTACTAGCGGGGAACAATGAGCAGTTCTTC.

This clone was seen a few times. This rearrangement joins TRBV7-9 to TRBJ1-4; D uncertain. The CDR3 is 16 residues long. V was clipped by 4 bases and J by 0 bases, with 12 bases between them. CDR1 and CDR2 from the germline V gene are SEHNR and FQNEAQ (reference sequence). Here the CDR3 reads CASSSRQAATNEKLFF. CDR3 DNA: TGTGCCAGCAGCTCGCGACAAGCTGCAACTAATGAAAAACTGTTTTTT.

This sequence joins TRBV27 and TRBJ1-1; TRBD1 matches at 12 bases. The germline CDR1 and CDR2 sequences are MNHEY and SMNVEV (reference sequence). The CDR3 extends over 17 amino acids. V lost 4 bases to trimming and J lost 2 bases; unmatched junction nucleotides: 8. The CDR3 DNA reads TGTGCCAGCAGTTCCGCGGGACAGGGGGCGAGAAACACTGAAGCTTTCTTT. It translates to CASSSAGQGARNTEAFF.

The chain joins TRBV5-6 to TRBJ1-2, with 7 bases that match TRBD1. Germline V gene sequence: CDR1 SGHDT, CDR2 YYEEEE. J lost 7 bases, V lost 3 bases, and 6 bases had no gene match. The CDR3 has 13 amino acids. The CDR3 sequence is CASSSTGDAGYTF. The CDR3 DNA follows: TGTGCCAGCAGCTCAACAGGGGACGCTGGCTACACCTTC.

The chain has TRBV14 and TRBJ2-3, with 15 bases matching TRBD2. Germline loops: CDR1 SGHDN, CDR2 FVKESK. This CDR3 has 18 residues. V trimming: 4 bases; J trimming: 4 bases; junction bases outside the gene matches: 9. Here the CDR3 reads CASSRRTSGRELSDTQYF. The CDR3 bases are TGTGCCAGCAGCCGGCGGACTAGCGGGAGGGAGCTCTCAGATACGCAGTATTTT.

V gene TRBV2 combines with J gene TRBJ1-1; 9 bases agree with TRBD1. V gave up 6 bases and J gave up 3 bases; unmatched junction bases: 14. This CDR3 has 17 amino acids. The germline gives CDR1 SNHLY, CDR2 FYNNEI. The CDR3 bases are TGTGCCAGCAGGGACCCGACAGGGGGTAGGGCCGACACTGAAGCTTTCTTT. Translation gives CASRDPTGGRADTEAFF.

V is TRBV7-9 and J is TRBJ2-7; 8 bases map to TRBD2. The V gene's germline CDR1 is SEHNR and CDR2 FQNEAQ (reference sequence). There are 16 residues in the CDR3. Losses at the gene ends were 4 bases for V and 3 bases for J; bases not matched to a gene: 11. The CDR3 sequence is CASSSPVSGVIYEQYF. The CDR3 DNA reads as TGTGCCAGCAGCTCCCCGGTTAGCGGGGTTATCTACGAGCAGTACTTC.

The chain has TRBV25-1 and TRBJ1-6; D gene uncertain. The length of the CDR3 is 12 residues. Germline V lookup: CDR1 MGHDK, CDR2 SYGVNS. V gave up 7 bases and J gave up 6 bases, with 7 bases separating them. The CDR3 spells CASKQTNSPLHF. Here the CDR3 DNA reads TGTGCCAGCAAACAGACTAATTCACCCCTCCACTTT.

The CDR3 region is CASSPGATNEKLFF. The CDR3 DNA is TGTGCCAGCAGCCCAGGGGCAACTAATGAAAAACTGTTTTTT. The chain recombines TRBV28 with TRBJ1-4, with D maybe TRBD1 (6 bases). The CDR3 runs 14 residues. The V gene's germline CDR1 is MDHEN and CDR2 SYDVKM. Deletions cut 6 bases from V and 0 bases from J, with 8 bases between.

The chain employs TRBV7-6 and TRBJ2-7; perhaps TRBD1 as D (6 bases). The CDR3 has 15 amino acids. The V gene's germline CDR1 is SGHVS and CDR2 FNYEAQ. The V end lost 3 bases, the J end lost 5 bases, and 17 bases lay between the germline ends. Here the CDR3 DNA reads TGTGCCAGCAGCTTCTCCGCCCAGGGGTTTGACGAGCAGTACTTC. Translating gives CASSFSAQGFDEQYF.

The CDR3 here is CASSTRGSGRGTDTQYF. The CDR3 DNA reads TGTGCCAGCAGCACCAGGGGTAGCGGGAGGGGGACAGATACGCAGTATTTT. V is TRBV7-6 and J is TRBJ2-3, with TRBD2 matching 11 bases. The CDR3 runs to 17 residues. Germline V gene data show CDR1 as SGHVS and CDR2 as FNYEAQ. Trimming at V came to 5 bases and at J to 3 bases, leaving 10 bases not matched to a gene.

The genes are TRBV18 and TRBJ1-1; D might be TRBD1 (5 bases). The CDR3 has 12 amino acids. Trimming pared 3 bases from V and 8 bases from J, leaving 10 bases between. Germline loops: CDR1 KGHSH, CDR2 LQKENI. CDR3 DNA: TGTGCCAGCTCACCGTCTAGACAGGAAGCTTTCTTT. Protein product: CASSPSRQEAFF.